The clone carrying this TCR beta chain was picked up one time. The antigen is not known. V was cut by 0 bases and J by 2 bases, with 10 bases left in between. Germline V gives CDR1 MGHDK, CDR2 SYGVNS. This CDR3 has 15 amino acids. Central memory, naive, regulatory and stem cell-like memory CD4+ cells were sorted by CD45RO/CCR7/CD25/CD127/CD95/CD27. This sample was taken from a study of beta chain features in type 1 diabetes. At the level of the study: Healthy donors, compared against patients, showed similar age, gender and cell yields.

Whole-study findings and limits: The study found moderately but significantly shorter TCRB CDR3s in all four CD4+ subsets of Type 1 diabetes patients. Researchers caution that PCR might favor shorter templates, equally among patients and controls.

Expressed TCRB transcripts were sequenced, since all the RNA that had been isolated was reverse transcribed. Some clones are missing from TCRdb's copy, which holds only in-frame ones; the method was immunoSEQ multiplex PCR. Of 200,000 to 250,000 clones listed, about 71% are singletons. The source of this sequence is a young man in good health. Sequenced material: naive CD4+ T cells from blood. This chain links TRBV25-1 with TRBJ2-5; no definite D call. The CDR3 spells CASSEYRVNQETQYF. CDR3 nucleotide sequence: TGTGCCAGCAGTGAATATAGGGTGAATCAAGAGACCCAGTACTTC.